This paragraph reports one T cell receptor (beta chain). The antigen remains undetermined. The assay was immunoSEQ multiplex PCR, and TCRdb's table has in-frame clones only and misses some. The table has roughly 150,000 clones, roughly 91% seen once. This sample was taken from a study of T cell responses to AZD1222 COVID-19 vaccine. General study results and limits: Spike was spanned by vaccine-associated CD4 TCRs, with dominance at 160-218 and 743-854.

The input for sequencing was peripheral blood, taken on day 0 of AZD1222 vaccination. This TCR came from an adult in good health.

The chain's CDR3 is CASSYSGPGMSYTF. Written as DNA, the CDR3 is TGTGCCAGCAGTTACTCTGGTCCGGGGATGAGCTACACCTTC. V gene TRBV6-2 or TRBV6-3 combines with J gene TRBJ1-2; D is unclear. With 0 bases removed from V and 9 bases from J, the gap between germline ends came to 14 bases. Germline V CDR1 and CDR2: MNHEY, SVGEGT. CDR3 length: 14 residues.